This entry is about one T cell receptor (beta chain). The junction shows a germline mismatch at one end, possibly a read error. Treatment: some 20 received Ad26.COV2.S at low or high dose, single or two shots; about 5 received placebo; per-sample allocation not given. Specimen acquisition occurred on day 63 following the initial vaccine or placebo injection. Germline loops: CDR1 SSHAT, CDR2 FNYEAQ (reference sequence). This CDR3 comprises 15 residues. The sample originates from a study of Ad26.COV2.S vaccination and SARS-CoV-2 variants. Sequencing used immunoSEQ multiplex PCR; TCRdb keeps in-frame clones, though not all of them. The sample carries roughly 320,000 clones, around 87% recorded once.

The chain combines TRBV7-7 with TRBJ2-5, with a weak D call TRBD1 (5 bases). The clonotype comes from a person aged 18-65 years who received the Ad26.COV2.S COVID-19 vaccine or a placebo. The input for sequencing was peripheral blood, taken in a trial of Ad26.COV2.S vaccine versus placebo. CDR3 in DNA: TGTGCTAGCAGCCTCTTAGGGGTCGGTCAAGAGACCCAGTACTTC. Amino acids: CASSLLGVGQETQYF. Together with reference TRBV7-7 and TRBJ2-5, the CDR3 gives the full variable domain: GAGVSQSPRYKVTKRGQDVTLRCDPISSHATLYWYQQALGQGPEFLTYFNYEAQPDKSGLPSDRFSAERPEGSISTLTIQRTEQRDSAMYRCASSLLGVGQETQYFGPGTRLLVL.